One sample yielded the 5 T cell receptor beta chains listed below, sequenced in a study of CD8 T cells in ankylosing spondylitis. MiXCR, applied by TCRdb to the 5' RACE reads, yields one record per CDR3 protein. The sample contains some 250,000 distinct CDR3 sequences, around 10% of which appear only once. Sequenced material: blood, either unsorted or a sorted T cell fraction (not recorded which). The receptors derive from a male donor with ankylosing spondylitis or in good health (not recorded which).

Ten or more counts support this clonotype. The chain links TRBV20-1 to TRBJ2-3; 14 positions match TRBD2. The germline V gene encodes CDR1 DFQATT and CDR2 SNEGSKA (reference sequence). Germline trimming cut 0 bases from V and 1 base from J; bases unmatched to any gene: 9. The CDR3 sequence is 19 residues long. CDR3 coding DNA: TGCAGTGCTAGAGACCGACTAGCGGGAGGGCCTCGGGGCACAGATACGCAGTATTTT. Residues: CSARDRLAGGPRGTDTQYF.

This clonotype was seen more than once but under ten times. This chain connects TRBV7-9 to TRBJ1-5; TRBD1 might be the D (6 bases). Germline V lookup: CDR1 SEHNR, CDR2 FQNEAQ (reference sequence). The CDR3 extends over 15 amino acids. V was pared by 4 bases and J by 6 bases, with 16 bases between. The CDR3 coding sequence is TGTGCCAGCAGCTCAGGCCAAGGGGGGGGTCAGCCCCAGCATTTT. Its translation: CASSSGQGGGQPQHF.

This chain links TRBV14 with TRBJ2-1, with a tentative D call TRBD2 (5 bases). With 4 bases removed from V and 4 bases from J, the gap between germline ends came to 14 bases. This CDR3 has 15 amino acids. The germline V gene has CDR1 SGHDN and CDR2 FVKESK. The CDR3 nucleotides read TGTGCCAGCAGCCGGTGGGGAGAAGGATACAATGAGCAGTTCTTC. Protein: CASSRWGEGYNEQFF.

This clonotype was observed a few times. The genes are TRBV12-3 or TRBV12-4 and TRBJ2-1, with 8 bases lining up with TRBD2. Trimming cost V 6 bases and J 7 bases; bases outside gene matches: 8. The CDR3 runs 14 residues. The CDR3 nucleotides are TGTGCCAGCAGCCCAGGACTAGCTTGGAATGAGCAGTTCTTC. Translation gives CASSPGLAWNEQFF.

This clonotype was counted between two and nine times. In nucleotides, the CDR3 is TGTGCCAGCAGCCAAACAGACAGGGGAGGCGTCGGGGAGCTGTTTTTT. It encodes CASSQTDRGGVGELFF. This chain links TRBV5-6 with TRBJ2-2; the match to TRBD1 covers 8 bases. This CDR3 is 16 amino acids long. CDR1 SGHDT and CDR2 YYEEEE come from the germline V gene. V trimming: 4 bases; J trimming: 7 bases; junction bases outside the gene matches: 12.